These 13 T cell receptor beta chains were all obtained from the same sample, sequenced in a study of blood T cells in healthy people across ages. A sample-barcoded 5' primer and a J-beta primer mix were used in a second PCR of roughly 7 to 11 cycles. Each CDR3 protein is one row after TCRdb ran MiXCR on the 5' RACE reads. Of approximately 600,000 distinct CDR3 sequences listed, roughly 53% are singletons. The sequenced sample was blood. The receptor source for this set is a man in his sixties in good health.

This chain links TRBV6-5 with TRBJ2-3, with D perhaps TRBD2 (5 bases). This CDR3 spans 13 amino acids. Trimming shortened V by 7 bases and J by 4 bases, and 12 bases separated the two germline ends. Germline CDR1 MNHEY, CDR2 SVGAGI. The CDR3 bases are TGTGCCAGCACCGCCGACGGGGCAGATACGCAGTATTTT. Translated: CASTADGADTQYF.

The J gene is TRBJ2-1, the V gene TRBV5-1; 7 positions match TRBD1. Germline assignment: CDR1 SGHRS and CDR2 YFSETQ. There are 14 residues in the CDR3. Trimming at V came to 4 bases and at J to 5 bases, leaving 6 bases not matched to a gene. The chain's CDR3 is CASSAGTENNEQFF. The CDR3 region has the DNA TGCGCCAGCAGCGCCGGGACAGAAAACAATGAGCAGTTCTTC. Using reference TRBV5-1 and TRBJ2-1 for the parts outside the CDR3, the full variable domain is KAGVTQTPRYLIKTRGQQVTLSCSPISGHRSVSWYQQTPGQGLQFLFEYFSETQRNKGNFPGRFSGRQFSNSRSEMNVSTLELGDSALYLCASSAGTENNEQFFGPGTRLTVL.

This clonotype has just a few counts. The chain combines TRBV7-9 with TRBJ2-3, with a possible D match to TRBD2 (5 bases). Germline V gives CDR1 SEHNR, CDR2 FQNEAQ (reference sequence). This CDR3 contains 12 residues. The V end was cut by 11 bases, the J end by 4 bases, with 13 bases between. In DNA form, the CDR3 reads TGTGCCTCAGCTATTAGCGCAGATACGCAGTATTTT. Translated: CASAISADTQYF. The full variable domain, completed using reference TRBV7-9 and TRBJ2-3, is DTGVSQNPRHKITKRGQNVTFRCDPISEHNRLYWYRQTLGQGPEFLTYFQNEAQLEKSRLLSDRFSAERPKGSFSTLEIQRTEQGDSAMYLCASAISADTQYFGPGTRLTVL.

The gene calls are TRBV12-3 or TRBV12-4 and TRBJ1-2, with a weak D call TRBD1 (5 bases). Trimming cost V 8 bases and J 4 bases, with 17 bases left between them. This CDR3 spans 14 amino acids. DNA of the CDR3: TGTGCCAGCTACACGATGGCAGGGCCCTATGGCTACACCTTC. It is translated as CASYTMAGPYGYTF.

The rearrangement uses TRBV7-8 and TRBJ2-5; either TRBD1 or TRBD2 may fit D (5 bases each). The V end was cut by 1 base, the J end by 7 bases, with 13 bases between. The germline V gene encodes CDR1 SGHVS and CDR2 FQNEAQ. The CDR3 totals 14 residues. The CDR3 protein is CASSLGGVGVTQYF. The CDR3 DNA follows: TGTGCCAGCAGCTTAGGAGGGGTCGGGGTGACCCAGTACTTC.

In this sample, this clonotype turned up a few times. V gene TRBV6-5 combines with J gene TRBJ2-4; TRBD1 matches at 8 bases. With the DNA end fitting TRBJ2-7 better, the J assignment may be wrong. Germline V CDR1 and CDR2: MNHEY, SVGAGI. The CDR3 sequence is 14 residues long. The CDR3 DNA is TGTGCCAGCACACGGACAGGGAAGTCGGGCGAGCAGTACTTC. Amino acids: CASTRTGKSGEQYF.

The chain couples TRBV5-1 to TRBJ2-3; D possibly uses TRBD1 or TRBD2 (5 bases each). CDR3 size: 18 residues. Germline V gives CDR1 SGHRS, CDR2 YFSETQ. With 4 bases removed from V and 2 bases from J, the gap between germline ends came to 23 bases. In DNA, the CDR3 is TGCGCCAGCAGCCGGTCCACAGGACGGGGAAAACTCACAGATACGCAGTATTTT. This sequence encodes CASSRSTGRGKLTDTQYF. The whole variable domain, filled in from reference TRBV5-1 and TRBJ2-3, reads KAGVTQTPRYLIKTRGQQVTLSCSPISGHRSVSWYQQTPGQGLQFLFEYFSETQRNKGNFPGRFSGRQFSNSRSEMNVSTLELGDSALYLCASSRSTGRGKLTDTQYFGPGTRLTVL.

This sequence joins TRBV3-1 and TRBJ2-7; D might be TRBD2 (5 bases). The J call may be faulty, since TRBJ2-5 better matches the DNA end. CDR1 LGHDT and CDR2 YNNKEL come from the germline V gene (reference sequence). The CDR3 totals 14 residues. The DNA of the CDR3 is TGTGCCAGCAGCCAAGGGGGAGCCCCTACGACCCAGTACTTC. The encoded protein is CASSQGGAPTTQYF.

This chain joins TRBV7-2 and TRBJ2-1; 9 bases fit TRBD2. The V segment lost 5 bases and the J segment 4 bases; nucleotides outside the gene matches: 12. The germline V gene has CDR1 SGHTA and CDR2 FQGNSA. This CDR3 has 17 residues. This chain's CDR3 is CASSPQAGLAGYNEQFF. The CDR3 DNA reads TGTGCCAGCAGCCCCCAAGCGGGGCTAGCGGGGTACAATGAGCAGTTCTTC.

With respect to this clonotype: Since a much larger clone is just one base distant, this may be a read error. The chain joins TRBV29-1 to TRBJ2-3, with D perhaps assigned TRBD1 or TRBD2 (6 bases each). This CDR3 has 13 residues. Trimming removed 6 bases from V and 8 bases from J, with 18 bases in between. Germline CDR1 is SQVTM and CDR2 is ANQGSEA. CDR3 nucleotide sequence: TGCAGCGTAGCCACGGGGGCACAGACTACGCAGTATTTT. Amino acids: CSVATGAQTTQYF.

The chain uses TRBV20-1 and TRBJ2-5, with D possibly being TRBD2 (5 bases). The CDR3 has 14 residues. The V gene's germline CDR1 is DFQATT and CDR2 SNEGSKA (reference sequence). V lost 6 bases and J lost 2, with 16 bases in between. The CDR3 protein is CSARGLAKQETQYF. For the CDR3, the DNA is TGCAGTGCCCGAGGGTTAGCGAAGCAAGAGACCCAGTACTTC.

The chain combines TRBV25-1 with TRBJ2-7; 8 positions agree with TRBD2. Per the germline V gene, CDR1 is MGHDK and CDR2 is SYGVNS. The CDR3 is made up of 14 amino acids. V gave up 6 bases and J gave up 3 bases; unmatched junction bases: 7. CDR3 coding DNA: TGTGCCAGCAGAGGGGCGGGGGGAGTCTACGAGCAGTACTTC. Its protein is CASRGAGGVYEQYF.

In its sample, this clonotype was seen many times. This chain links TRBV18 with TRBJ1-1; tentative D call: TRBD1 (5 bases). Germline V gives CDR1 KGHSH, CDR2 LQKENI. This CDR3 has 13 amino acids. V was clipped by 5 bases and J by 1 base, with 8 bases between them. The DNA for the CDR3 is TGTGCCAGCTCATTTGACAGGAACACTGAAGCTTTCTTT. This sequence encodes CASSFDRNTEAFF.